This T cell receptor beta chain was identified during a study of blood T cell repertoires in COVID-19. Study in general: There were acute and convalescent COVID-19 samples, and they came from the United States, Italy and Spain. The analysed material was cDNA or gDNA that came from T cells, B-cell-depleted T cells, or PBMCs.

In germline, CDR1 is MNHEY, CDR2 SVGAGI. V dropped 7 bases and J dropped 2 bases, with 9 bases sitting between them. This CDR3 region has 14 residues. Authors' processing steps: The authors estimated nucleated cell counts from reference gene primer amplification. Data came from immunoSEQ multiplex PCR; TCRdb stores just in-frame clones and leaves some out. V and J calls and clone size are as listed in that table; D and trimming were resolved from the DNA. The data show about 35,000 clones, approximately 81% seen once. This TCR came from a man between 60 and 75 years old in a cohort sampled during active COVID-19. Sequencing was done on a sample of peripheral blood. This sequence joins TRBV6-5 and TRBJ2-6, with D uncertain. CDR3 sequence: CASIEVAGANVLTF. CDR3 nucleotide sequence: TGTGCCAGCATCGAGGTTGCTGGGGCCAACGTCCTGACTTTC.